Detailed here is one T cell receptor beta chain. The data stem from a study of CD8 T cells in Susac syndrome. Roughly 0.45 to 1 ug RNA was reverse transcribed with random hexamers. Using its own MiXCR run on the immunoSEQ multiplex PCR reads, TCRdb lists one record per CDR3 protein. The sample includes 160,000 or so distinct CDR3 sequences, roughly 95% seen only once; the top ten take 0.15% to 0.2%. This TCR derives from a human donor with multiple sclerosis. Sequencing was carried out using CD8+ T cells from PBMCs.

Here the CDR3 reads CASHTYTEAFF. CDR3 nucleotides: TGTGCCTCACACACCTACACTGAAGCTTTCTTT. The gene calls are TRBV5-4 and TRBJ1-1; D unclear. The CDR3 runs 11 residues. Germline V gene data show CDR1 as SGHNT and CDR2 as YYREEE (reference sequence). Deletions cut 10 bases from V and 3 bases from J, with 10 bases between. The full variable domain, its missing parts supplied by reference TRBV5-4 and TRBJ1-1, is ETGVTQSPTHLIKTRGQQVTLRCSSQSGHNTVSWYQQALGQGPQFIFQYYREEENGRGNFPPRFSGLQFPNYSSELNVNALELDDSALYLCASHTYTEAFFGQGTRLTVV.